The present T cell receptor (beta chain) was sequenced within a study of cytomegalovirus exposure and HLA in healthy donors. Study-wide background: The 120 million or so unique TCR beta sequences, from 150 million to 200 million T cells, were found by an earlier analysis. Whole-study findings and limits: After further analysis at a later stage, 15,000 to 20,000 TCR beta sequences were associated with HLA alleles at 0.05 false discovery rate.

The PCR was carried out with 60 Vbeta primers and 13 Jbeta primers. Assay used: immunoSEQ multiplex PCR; TCRdb lists only in-frame clones, some missing. The sample consists of about 96,000 clones, about 70% of them appearing once. A remark on this clone: The antigen is unknown.

Germline CDR1 DFQATT, CDR2 SNEGSKA (reference sequence). With 4 bases removed from V and 6 bases from J, the gap between germline ends came to 6 bases. The CDR3 consists of 10 residues. The chain combines TRBV20-1 with TRBJ1-2; D uncertain. The specimen was PBMCs. The clonotype was recovered from a female donor in good health and CMV-seropositive. In nucleotides, the CDR3 is TGCAGTGCTATCGAGGATGGCTACACCTTC. It encodes CSAIEDGYTF.